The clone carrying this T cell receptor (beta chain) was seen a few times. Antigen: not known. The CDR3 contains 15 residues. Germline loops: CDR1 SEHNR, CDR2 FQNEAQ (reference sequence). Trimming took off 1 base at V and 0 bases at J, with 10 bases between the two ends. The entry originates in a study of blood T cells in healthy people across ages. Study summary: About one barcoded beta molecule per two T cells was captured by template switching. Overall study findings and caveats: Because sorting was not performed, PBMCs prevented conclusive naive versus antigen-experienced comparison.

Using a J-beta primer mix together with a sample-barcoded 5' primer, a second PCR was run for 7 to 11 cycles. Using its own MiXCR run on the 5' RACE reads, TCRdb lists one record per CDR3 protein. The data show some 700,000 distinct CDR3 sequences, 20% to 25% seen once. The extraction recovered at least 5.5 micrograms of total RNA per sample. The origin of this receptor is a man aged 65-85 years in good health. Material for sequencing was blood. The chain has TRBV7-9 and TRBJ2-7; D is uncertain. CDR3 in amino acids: CASSLGSADSYEQYF. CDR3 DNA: TGTGCCAGCAGCTTAGGGTCGGCGGACTCCTACGAGCAGTACTTC.